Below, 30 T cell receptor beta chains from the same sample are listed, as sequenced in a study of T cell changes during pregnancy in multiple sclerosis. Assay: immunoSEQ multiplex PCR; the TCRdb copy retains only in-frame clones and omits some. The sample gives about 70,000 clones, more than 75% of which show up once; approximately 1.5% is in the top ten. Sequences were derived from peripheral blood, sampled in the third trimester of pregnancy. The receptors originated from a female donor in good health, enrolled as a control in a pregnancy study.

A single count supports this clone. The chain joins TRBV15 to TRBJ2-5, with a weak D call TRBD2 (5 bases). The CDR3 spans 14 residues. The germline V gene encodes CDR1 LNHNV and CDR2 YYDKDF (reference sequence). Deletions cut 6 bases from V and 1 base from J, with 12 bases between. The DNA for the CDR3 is TGTGCCACCAGGGGCGGAGAGGGCCAAGAGACCCAGTACTTC. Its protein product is CATRGGEGQETQYF.

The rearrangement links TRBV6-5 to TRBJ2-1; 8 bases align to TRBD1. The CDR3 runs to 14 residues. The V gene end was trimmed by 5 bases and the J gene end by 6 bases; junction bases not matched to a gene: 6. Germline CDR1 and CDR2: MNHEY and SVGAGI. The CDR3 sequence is CASSPRGPSNEQFF. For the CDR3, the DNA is TGTGCCAGCAGTCCCAGGGGGCCATCCAATGAGCAGTTCTTC.

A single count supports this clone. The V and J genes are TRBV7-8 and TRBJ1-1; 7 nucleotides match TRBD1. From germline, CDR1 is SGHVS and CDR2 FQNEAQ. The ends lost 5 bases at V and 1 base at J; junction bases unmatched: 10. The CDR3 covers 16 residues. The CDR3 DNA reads TGTGCCAGCAGCCCAGAGGGGGGACAGACGAACACTGAAGCTTTCTTT. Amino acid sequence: CASSPEGGQTNTEAFF. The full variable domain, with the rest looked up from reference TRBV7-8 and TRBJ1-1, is GAGVSQSPRYKVAKRGQDVALRCDPISGHVSLFWYQQALGQGPEFLTYFQNEAQLDKSGLPSDRFFAERPEGSVSTLKIQRTQQEDSAVYLCASSPEGGQTNTEAFFGQGTRLTVV.

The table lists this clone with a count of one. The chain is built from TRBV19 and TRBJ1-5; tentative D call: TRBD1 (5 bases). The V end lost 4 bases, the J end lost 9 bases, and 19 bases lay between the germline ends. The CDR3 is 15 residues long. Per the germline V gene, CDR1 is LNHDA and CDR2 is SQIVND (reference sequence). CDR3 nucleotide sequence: TGTGCCAGTAGTACCCTCCGGGCTCGGAGGGGGCCCCAGCATTTT. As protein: CASSTLRARRGPQHF.

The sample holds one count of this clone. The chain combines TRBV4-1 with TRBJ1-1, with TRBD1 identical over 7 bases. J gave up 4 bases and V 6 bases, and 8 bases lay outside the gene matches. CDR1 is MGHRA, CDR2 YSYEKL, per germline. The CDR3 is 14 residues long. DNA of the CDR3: TGCGCCAGCAGAGTTACAGGGGTGGGCACTGAAGCTTTCTTT. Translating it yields CASRVTGVGTEAFF.

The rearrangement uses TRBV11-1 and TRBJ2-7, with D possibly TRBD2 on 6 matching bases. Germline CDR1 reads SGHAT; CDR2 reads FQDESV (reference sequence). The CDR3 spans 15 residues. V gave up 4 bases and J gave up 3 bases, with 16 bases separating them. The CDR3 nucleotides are TGTGCCAGCAGCTCCGCGGGACGGCATCTCTACGAGCAGTACTTC. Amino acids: CASSSAGRHLYEQYF.

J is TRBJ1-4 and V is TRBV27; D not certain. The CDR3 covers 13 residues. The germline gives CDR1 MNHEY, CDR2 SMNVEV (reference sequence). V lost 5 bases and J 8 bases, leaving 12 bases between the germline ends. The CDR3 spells CASSPPQQEKLFF. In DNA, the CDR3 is TGTGCCAGCAGTCCCCCTCAACAAGAAAAACTGTTTTTT.

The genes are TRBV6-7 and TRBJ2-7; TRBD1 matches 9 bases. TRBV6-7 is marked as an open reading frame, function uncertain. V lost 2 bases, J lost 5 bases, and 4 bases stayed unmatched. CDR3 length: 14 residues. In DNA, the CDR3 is TGTGCCAGCAGTTACCTCGACAGGGGGAACGAGCAGTACTTC. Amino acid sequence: CASSYLDRGNEQYF.

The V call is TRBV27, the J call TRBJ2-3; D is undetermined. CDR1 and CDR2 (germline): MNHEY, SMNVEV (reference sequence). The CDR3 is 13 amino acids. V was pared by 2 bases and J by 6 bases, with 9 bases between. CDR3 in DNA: TGTGCCAGCAGTTTAGGCACCCTCGATACGCAGTATTTT. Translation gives CASSLGTLDTQYF.

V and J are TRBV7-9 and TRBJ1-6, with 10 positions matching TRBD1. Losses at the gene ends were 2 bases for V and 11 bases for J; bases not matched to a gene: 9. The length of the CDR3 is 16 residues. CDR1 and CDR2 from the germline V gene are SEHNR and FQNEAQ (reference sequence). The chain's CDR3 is CASSLTTGGRVPPLHF. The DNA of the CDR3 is TGTGCCAGCAGCTTAACGACAGGGGGCCGTGTGCCACCCCTCCACTTT.

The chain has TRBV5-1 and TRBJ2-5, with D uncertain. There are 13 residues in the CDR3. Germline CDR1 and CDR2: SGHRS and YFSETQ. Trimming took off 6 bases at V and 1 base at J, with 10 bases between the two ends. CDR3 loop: CASINTPQETQYF. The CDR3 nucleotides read TGCGCCAGCATAAACACACCCCAAGAGACCCAGTACTTC.

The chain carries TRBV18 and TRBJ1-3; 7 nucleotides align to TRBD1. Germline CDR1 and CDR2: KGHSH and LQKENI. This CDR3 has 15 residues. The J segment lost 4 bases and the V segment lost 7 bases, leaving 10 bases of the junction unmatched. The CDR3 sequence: CASFPDRAQGNTIYF. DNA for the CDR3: TGTGCCAGCTTCCCCGACAGGGCCCAAGGAAACACCATATATTTT.

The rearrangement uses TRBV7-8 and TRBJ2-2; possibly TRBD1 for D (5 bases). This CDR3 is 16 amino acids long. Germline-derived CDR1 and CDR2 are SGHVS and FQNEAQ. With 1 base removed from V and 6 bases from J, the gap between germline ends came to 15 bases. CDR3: CASSLETSGIAGELFF. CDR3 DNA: TGTGCCAGCAGCTTAGAGACGTCAGGGATTGCCGGGGAGCTGTTTTTT.

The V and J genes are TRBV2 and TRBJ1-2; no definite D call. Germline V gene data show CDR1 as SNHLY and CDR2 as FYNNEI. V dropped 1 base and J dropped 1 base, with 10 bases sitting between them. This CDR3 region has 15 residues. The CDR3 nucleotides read TGTGCCAGCAGTGAAGGGCTGCACCGTAACTATGGCTACACCTTC. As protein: CASSEGLHRNYGYTF.

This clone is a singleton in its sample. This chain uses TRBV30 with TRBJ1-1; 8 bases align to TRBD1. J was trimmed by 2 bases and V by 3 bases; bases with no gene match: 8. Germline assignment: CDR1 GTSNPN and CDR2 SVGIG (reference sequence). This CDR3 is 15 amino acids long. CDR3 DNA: TGTGCCTGGAGACAGAAGACAGGGGCTAACACTGAAGCTTTCTTT. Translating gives CAWRQKTGANTEAFF. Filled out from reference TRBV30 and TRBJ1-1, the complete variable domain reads SQTIHQWPATLVQPVGSPLSLECTVEGTSNPNLYWYRQAAGRGLQLLFYSVGIGQISSEVPQNLSASRPQDRQFILSSKKLLLSDSGFYLCAWRQKTGANTEAFFGQGTRLTVV.

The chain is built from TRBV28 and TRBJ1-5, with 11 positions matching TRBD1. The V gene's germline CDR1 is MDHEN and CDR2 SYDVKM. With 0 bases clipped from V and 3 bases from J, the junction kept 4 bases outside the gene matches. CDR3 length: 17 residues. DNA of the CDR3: TGTGCCAGCAGTTTATGGGGGACAGGGGGGAACAATCAGCCCCAGCATTTT. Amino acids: CASSLWGTGGNNQPQHF.

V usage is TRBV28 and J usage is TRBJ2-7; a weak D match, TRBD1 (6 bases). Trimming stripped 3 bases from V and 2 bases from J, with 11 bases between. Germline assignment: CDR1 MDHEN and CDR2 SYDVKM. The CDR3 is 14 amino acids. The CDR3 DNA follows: TGTGCCAGCAGTTTGGTTCGACAGGCCTACGAGCAGTACTTC. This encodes CASSLVRQAYEQYF.

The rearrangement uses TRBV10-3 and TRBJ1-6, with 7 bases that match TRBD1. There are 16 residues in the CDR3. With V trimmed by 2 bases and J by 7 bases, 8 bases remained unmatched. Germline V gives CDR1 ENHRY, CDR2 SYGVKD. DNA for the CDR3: TGTGCCATCAGTGAGACAACAGGGGTAGGGAATTCACCCCTCCACTTT. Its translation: CAISETTGVGNSPLHF.

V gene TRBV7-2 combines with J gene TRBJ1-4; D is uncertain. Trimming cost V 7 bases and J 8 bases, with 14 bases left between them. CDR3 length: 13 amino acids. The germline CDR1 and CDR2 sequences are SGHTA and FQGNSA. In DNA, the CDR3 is TGTGCCAGCAACGACGGACTGGAAGAAAAACTGTTTTTT. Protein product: CASNDGLEEKLFF.

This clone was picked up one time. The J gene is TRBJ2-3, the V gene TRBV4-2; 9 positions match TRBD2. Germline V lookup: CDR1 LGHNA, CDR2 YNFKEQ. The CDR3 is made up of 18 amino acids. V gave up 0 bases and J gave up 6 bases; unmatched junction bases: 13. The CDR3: CASSQEVPRGGAGDTQYF. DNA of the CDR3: TGTGCCAGCAGCCAAGAGGTACCCCGCGGGGGGGCCGGGGATACGCAGTATTTT.

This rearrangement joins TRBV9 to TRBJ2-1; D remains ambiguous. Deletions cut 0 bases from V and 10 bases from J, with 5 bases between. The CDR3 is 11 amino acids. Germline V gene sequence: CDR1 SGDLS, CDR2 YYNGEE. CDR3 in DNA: TGTGCCAGCAGCGTAGGGAGCGAGCAGTTCTTC. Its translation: CASSVGSEQFF.

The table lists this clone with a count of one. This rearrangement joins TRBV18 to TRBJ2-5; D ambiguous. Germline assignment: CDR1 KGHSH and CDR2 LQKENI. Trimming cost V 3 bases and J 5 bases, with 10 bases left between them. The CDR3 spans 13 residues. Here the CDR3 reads CASSPSQLETQYF. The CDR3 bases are TGTGCCAGCTCACCTTCACAGCTCGAGACCCAGTACTTC.

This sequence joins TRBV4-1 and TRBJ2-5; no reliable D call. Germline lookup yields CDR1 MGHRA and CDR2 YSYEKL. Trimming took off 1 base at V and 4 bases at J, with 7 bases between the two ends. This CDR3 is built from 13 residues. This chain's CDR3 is CASSQGLGETQYF. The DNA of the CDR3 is TGCGCCAGCAGCCAAGGCCTCGGAGAGACCCAGTACTTC.

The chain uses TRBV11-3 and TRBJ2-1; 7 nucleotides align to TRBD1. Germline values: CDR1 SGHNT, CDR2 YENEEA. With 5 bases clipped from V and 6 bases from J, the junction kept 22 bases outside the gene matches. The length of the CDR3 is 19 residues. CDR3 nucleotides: TGTGCCAGCAGCGAAAAAGAGGGACAGAGCAACCGACCCCCCAATGAGCAGTTCTTC. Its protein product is CASSEKEGQSNRPPNEQFF. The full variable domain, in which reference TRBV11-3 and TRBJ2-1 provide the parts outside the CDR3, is EAGVVQSPRYKIIEKKQPVAFWCNPISGHNTLYWYLQNLGQGPELLIRYENEEAVDDSQLPKDRFSAERLKGVDSTLKIQPAELGDSAVYLCASSEKEGQSNRPPNEQFFGPGTRLTVL.

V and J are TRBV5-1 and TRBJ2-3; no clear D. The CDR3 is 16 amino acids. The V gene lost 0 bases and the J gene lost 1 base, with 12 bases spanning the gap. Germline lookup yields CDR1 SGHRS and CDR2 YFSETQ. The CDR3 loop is CASSLAGRSGTDTQYF. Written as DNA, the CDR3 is TGCGCCAGCAGCTTGGCCGGTAGAAGTGGCACAGATACGCAGTATTTT. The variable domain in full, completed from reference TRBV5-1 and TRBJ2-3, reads KAGVTQTPRYLIKTRGQQVTLSCSPISGHRSVSWYQQTPGQGLQFLFEYFSETQRNKGNFPGRFSGRQFSNSRSEMNVSTLELGDSALYLCASSLAGRSGTDTQYFGPGTRLTVL.

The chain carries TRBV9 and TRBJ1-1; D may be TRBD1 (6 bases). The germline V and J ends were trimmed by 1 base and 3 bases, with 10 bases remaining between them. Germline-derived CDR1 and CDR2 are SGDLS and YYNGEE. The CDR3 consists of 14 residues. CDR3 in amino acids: CASSVSGVDTEAFF. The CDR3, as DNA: TGTGCCAGCAGCGTATCAGGGGTGGACACTGAAGCTTTCTTT. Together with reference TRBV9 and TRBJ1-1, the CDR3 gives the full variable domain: DSGVTQTPKHLITATGQRVTLRCSPRSGDLSVYWYQQSLDQGLQFLIQYYNGEERAKGNILERFSAQQFPDLHSELNLSSLELGDSALYFCASSVSGVDTEAFFGQGTRLTVV.

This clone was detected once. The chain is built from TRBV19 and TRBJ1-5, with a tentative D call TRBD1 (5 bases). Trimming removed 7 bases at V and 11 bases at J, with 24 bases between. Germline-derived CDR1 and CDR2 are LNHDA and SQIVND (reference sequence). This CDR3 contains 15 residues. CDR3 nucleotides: TGTGCCAGTACTCCCCAGGGCCAGGGAACCTGGTCCCAGCATTTT. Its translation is CASTPQGQGTWSQHF.

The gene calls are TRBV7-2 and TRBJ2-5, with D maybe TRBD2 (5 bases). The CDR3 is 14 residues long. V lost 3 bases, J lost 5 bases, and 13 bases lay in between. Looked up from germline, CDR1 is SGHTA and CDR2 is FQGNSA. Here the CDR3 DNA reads TGTGCCAGCAGCTTGTATGAGGGTGTCGAGACCCAGTACTTC. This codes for CASSLYEGVETQYF.

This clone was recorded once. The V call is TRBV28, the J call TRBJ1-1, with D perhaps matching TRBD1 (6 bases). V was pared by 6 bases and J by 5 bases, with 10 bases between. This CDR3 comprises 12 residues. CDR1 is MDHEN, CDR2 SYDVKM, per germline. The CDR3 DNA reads TGTGCCAGCAGAGGTACAGGGACTGAAGCTTTCTTT. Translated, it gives CASRGTGTEAFF.

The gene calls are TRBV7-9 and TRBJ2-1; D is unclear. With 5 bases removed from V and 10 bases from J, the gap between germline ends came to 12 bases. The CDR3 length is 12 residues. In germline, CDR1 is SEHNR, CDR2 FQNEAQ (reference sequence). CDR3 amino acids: CASSPTQTEQFF. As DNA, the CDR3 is TGTGCCAGCAGCCCCACCCAAACAGAGCAGTTCTTC.